This entry lists 12 T cell receptor beta chains sequenced from one sample in a study of cytomegalovirus exposure and HLA in healthy donors. PCR employed 60 Vbeta and 13 Jbeta primers. Generated by immunoSEQ multiplex PCR, the TCRdb table keeps only in-frame clones and is missing some. The sample contains some 90,000 clones, under 75% of which appear only once. The specimen was PBMCs. These receptors came from a man aged 50-60 years in good health and CMV-seronegative.

This clone appeared a few times. This chain joins TRBV10-3 and TRBJ2-4; the D gene is possibly TRBD1 (6 bases). V shed 2 bases and J shed 1 base, with 9 bases lying between them. This CDR3 is 15 amino acids long. Germline assignment: CDR1 ENHRY and CDR2 SYGVKD. CDR3 in DNA: TGTGCCATCAGTGAGCCCCAGGGGGCCAAAAACATTCAGTACTTC. Translating it yields CAISEPQGAKNIQYF.

The V and J genes are TRBV28 and TRBJ1-5; TRBD1 matches 9 bases. Germline loops: CDR1 MDHEN, CDR2 SYDVKM. CDR3 size: 15 residues. After removal of 8 bases from V and 4 bases from J, the junction contained 9 bases not matched to a gene. The CDR3 DNA reads TGTGCCAGCGACGACCCCGGGACAGGGAATCAGCCCCAGCATTTT. It is translated as CASDDPGTGNQPQHF.

The J gene is TRBJ2-7, the V gene TRBV5-6; TRBD2 aligns across 12 bases. Germline loops: CDR1 SGHDT, CDR2 YYEEEE. V was clipped by 3 bases and J by 6 bases; unmatched bases: 7. The CDR3 contains 15 residues. CDR3 in DNA: TGTGCCAGCAGCTCTCGACTAGCGGGGGCGGGCGAGCAGTACTTC. Its translation: CASSSRLAGAGEQYF. Variable domain in full (rest from reference TRBV5-6 and TRBJ2-7): DAGVTQSPTHLIKTRGQQVTLRCSPKSGHDTVSWYQQALGQGPQFIFQYYEEEERQRGNFPDRFSGHQFPNYSSELNVNALLLGDSALYLCASSSRLAGAGEQYFGPGTRLTVT.

CDR3 protein: CASSLRTGSSPLHF. The CDR3 bases are TGCGCCAGCAGCTTAAGGACAGGGAGTTCACCCCTCCACTTT. This chain links TRBV5-1 with TRBJ1-6; TRBD1 matches at 8 bases. Germline loops: CDR1 SGHRS, CDR2 YFSETQ. Germline trimming cut 2 bases from V and 9 bases from J; bases unmatched to any gene: 4. The CDR3 covers 14 residues.

In its sample, this clone was seen a few times. This chain links TRBV9 with TRBJ2-7; TRBD1 is a possible D gene (5 bases). Germline CDR1 and CDR2: SGDLS and YYNGEE. V shed 3 bases and J shed 3 bases, with 10 bases lying between them. This CDR3 is 13 amino acids long. CDR3 nucleotides: TGTGCCAGCAGCGCTGACAGCTACTACGAGCAGTACTTC. Protein sequence: CASSADSYYEQYF.

This clone appeared a few times. Mismatch with germline at one junction end may stem from a read error. The rearrangement joins TRBV7-9 to TRBJ1-5; 9 nucleotides line up with TRBD1. Germline values: CDR1 SEHNR, CDR2 FQNEAQ (reference sequence). The CDR3 loop spans 18 amino acids. The CDR3 here is CSSSYGTGQGPRNQPQHF. The CDR3 nucleotides are TGTTCCAGCAGCTACGGGACCGGACAGGGGCCCCGCAATCAGCCCCAGCATTTT.

This clone was recorded a few times. This chain links TRBV19 with TRBJ1-1, with 8 bases fitting TRBD1. The germline V gene encodes CDR1 LNHDA and CDR2 SQIVND (reference sequence). The CDR3 is 15 residues long. The trim removed 5 bases at V and 1 base at J, leaving 6 bases unmatched. CDR3 amino acids: CASSPRTGRNTEAFF. In nucleotides, the CDR3 is TGTGCCAGTAGTCCACGGACAGGGAGGAACACTGAAGCTTTCTTT.

This clone was detected only once. The CDR3 nucleotides read TGCGCCAGCAGCTCCAGGGGGGAGAGAGGAAACACCATATATTTT. Translated, it gives CASSSRGERGNTIYF. This rearrangement joins TRBV5-1 to TRBJ1-3; 7 positions agree with TRBD1. The germline gives CDR1 SGHRS, CDR2 YFSETQ. V trimming: 3 bases; J trimming: 4 bases; junction bases outside the gene matches: 7. This CDR3 comprises 15 residues.

The chain has TRBV7-2 and TRBJ1-5; no clear D. Trimming removed 5 bases at V and 3 bases at J, with 11 bases between. Germline lookup yields CDR1 SGHTA and CDR2 FQGNSA. This CDR3 is built from 14 residues. CDR3 nucleotide sequence: TGTGCCAGCAGCCCCGCGGGGAACAATCAGCCCCAGCATTTT. Translating it yields CASSPAGNNQPQHF. The whole variable domain, remainder taken from reference TRBV7-2 and TRBJ1-5, is GAGVSQSPSNKVTEKGKDVELRCDPISGHTALYWYRQSLGQGLEFLIYFQGNSAPDKSGLPSDRFSAERTGGSVSTLTIQRTQQEDSAVYLCASSPAGNNQPQHFGDGTRLSIL.

This chain connects TRBV6-5 to TRBJ2-1, with 7 bases that match TRBD1. Per the germline V gene, CDR1 is MNHEY and CDR2 is SVGAGI. The CDR3 loop spans 15 amino acids. Losses at the gene ends were 6 bases for V and 5 bases for J; bases not matched to a gene: 10. CDR3 in amino acids: CASRTPGQRNNEQFF. The CDR3 nucleotides read TGTGCCAGCAGGACACCGGGACAGAGGAACAATGAGCAGTTCTTC.

J is TRBJ2-3 and V is TRBV9, with D perhaps matching TRBD2 (5 bases). Per germline, CDR1 SGDLS and CDR2 YYNGEE. Trimming removed 3 bases at V and 1 base at J, with 18 bases between. The CDR3 is 17 residues long. Written as DNA, the CDR3 is TGTGCCAGCAGCGCCAACCCCGGGGTCGTAGGCACAGATACGCAGTATTTT. It yields the protein CASSANPGVVGTDTQYF.

The chain is built from TRBV4-3 and TRBJ2-5; D might be TRBD2 (5 bases). Looked up from germline, CDR1 is LGHNA and CDR2 is YSLEER. The CDR3 has 16 residues. V lost 5 bases, J lost 1 base, and 17 bases lay in between. The CDR3 region is CASSSNGGGIQETQYF. The CDR3 DNA sequence: TGCGCCAGCAGCTCGAATGGCGGAGGAATCCAAGAGACCCAGTACTTC.